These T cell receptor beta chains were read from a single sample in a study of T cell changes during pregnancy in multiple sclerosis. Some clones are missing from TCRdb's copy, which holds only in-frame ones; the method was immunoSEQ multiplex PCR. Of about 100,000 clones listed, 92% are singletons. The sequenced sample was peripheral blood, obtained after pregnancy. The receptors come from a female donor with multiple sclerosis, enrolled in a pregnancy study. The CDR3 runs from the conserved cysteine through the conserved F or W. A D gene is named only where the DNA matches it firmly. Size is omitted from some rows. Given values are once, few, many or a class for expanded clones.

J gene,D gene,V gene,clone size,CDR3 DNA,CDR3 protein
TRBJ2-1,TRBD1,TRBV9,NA,TGTGCCAGCAGCGTACGGCAGGGGGAGAATGAGCAGTTCTTC,CASSVRQGENEQFF
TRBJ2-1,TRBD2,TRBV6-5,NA,TGTGCCAGCCAACTAGCGGGAGCGAGTAATGAGCAGTTCTTC,CASQLAGASNEQFF
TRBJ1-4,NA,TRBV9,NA,TGTGCCAGCAGCGTTCAGGGGACTAATGAAAAACTGTTTTTT,CASSVQGTNEKLFF
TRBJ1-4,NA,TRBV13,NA,TGTGCCAGCAGCTCGGCGGGACCTGAAAAACTGTTTTTT,CASSSAGPEKLFF
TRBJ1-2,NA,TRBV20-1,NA,TGCAGTGCTAGTCCCCGGTTTGGCTACACCTTC,CSASPRFGYTF
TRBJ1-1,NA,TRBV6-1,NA,TGTGCCAGCAAACTCCCGGTCGGCACTGAAGCTTTCTTT,CASKLPVGTEAFF
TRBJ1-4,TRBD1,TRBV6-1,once,TGTGCCAGCAGTGAAGTATCCGGGACAGGAAATGAAAAACTGTTTTTT,CASSEVSGTGNEKLFF
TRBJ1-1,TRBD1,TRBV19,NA,TGTGCCAGTAGACTTGGGACAGCTAACACTGAAGCTTTCTTT,CASRLGTANTEAFF
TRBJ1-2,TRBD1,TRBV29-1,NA,TGCAGCGCCTCTCTGGGACAGTTTATCTTGTCCGATGGCTACACCTTC,CSASLGQFILSDGYTF
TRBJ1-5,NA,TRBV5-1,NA,TGCGCCAGCAGAGTAGATAGCAATCAGCCCCAGCATTTT,CASRVDSNQPQHF
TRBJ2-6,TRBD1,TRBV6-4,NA,TGTGCCAGCAGTCAGGGGGCTGGGGCCAACGTCCTGACTTTC,CASSQGAGANVLTF
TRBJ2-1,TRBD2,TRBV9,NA,TGTGCCAGCAGCCCCACTAGCGGGTCCTACAATGAGCAGTTCTTC,CASSPTSGSYNEQFF
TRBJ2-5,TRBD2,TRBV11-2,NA,TGTGCCAGCAGCTTAGATCGAACCGCGGGGGGGAAGGAGACCCAGTACTTC,CASSLDRTAGGKETQYF
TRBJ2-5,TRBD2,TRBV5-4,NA,TGTGCCAGCAGCTCCCCGGGAGGGCTAGCCCAAAGGACCCAGTACTTC,CASSSPGGLAQRTQYF
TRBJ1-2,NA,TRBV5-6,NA,TGTGCCAGCAGCCCGGAGGGTTATGGCTACACCTTC,CASSPEGYGYTF
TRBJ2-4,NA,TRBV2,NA,TGTGCCAGCAGGTTGGGGGCAGCAAACATTCAGTACTTC,CASRLGAANIQYF
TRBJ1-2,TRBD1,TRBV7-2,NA,TGTGCCAGCAGCTTGAGACAGGGGCTGGGAGATGGCTACACCTTC,CASSLRQGLGDGYTF
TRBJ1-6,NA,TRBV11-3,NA,TGTGCCAGCAGCTTAACTACTCACTACTATAATTCACCCCTCCACTTT,CASSLTTHYYNSPLHF
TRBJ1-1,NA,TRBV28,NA,TGTGCCAGCAGTTTATCACATGAAGCTTTCTTT,CASSLSHEAFF
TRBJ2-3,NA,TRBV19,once,TGTGCCAGTAGTATCCCCGGGACTACAGATACGCAGTATTTT,CASSIPGTTDTQYF
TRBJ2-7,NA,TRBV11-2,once,TGTGCCAGCAGCTCCCAATACGAGCAGTACTTC,CASSSQYEQYF
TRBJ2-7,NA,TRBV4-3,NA,TGCGCCAGCAGCCAAACACCAGAAACAGGGCCCTACGAGCAGTACTTC,CASSQTPETGPYEQYF
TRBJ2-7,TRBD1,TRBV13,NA,TGTGCCAGCAGCTTAGCCGGGACAGGTAACACCTACGAGCAGTACTTC,CASSLAGTGNTYEQYF
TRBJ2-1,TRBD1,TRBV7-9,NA,TGTGCCAGCAGCAGACAGGGAAGGGAGCAGTTCTTC,CASSRQGREQFF
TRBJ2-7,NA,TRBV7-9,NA,TGTGCCAGCAGCTTTTCTGTGTCCTACGAGCAGTACTTC,CASSFSVSYEQYF
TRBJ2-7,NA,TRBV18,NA,TGTGCCAGCTCACCACCGGCCACAGCCGGCGAGCAGTACTTC,CASSPPATAGEQYF
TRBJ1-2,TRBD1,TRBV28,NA,TGTGCCACCGAACCGACAGGGGCGCTCTATGGCTACACCTTC,CATEPTGALYGYTF
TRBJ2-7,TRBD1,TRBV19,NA,TGTGCCAGTAGTTGGACAGGGGAGAGCTCCTACGAGCAGTACTTC,CASSWTGESSYEQYF
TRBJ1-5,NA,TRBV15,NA,TGTGCCACCAGCAGAGATCCATATCAGCCCCAGCATTTT,CATSRDPYQPQHF
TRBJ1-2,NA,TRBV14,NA,TGTGCCAGCAGCCAAGATCTGGGAGCGGACCTTGTATATGGCTACACCTTC,CASSQDLGADLVYGYTF
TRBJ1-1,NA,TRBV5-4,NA,TGTGCCAGCAGCTTGACGACAGAGCATCTTGAAGCTTTCTTT,CASSLTTEHLEAFF
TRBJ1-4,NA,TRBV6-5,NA,TGTGCCAGCAGTTACGGGACAACAACTAATGAAAAACTGTTTTTT,CASSYGTTTNEKLFF
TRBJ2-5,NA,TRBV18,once,TGTGCCAGCTCACCACCTTCACAAGAGACCCAGTACTTC,CASSPPSQETQYF
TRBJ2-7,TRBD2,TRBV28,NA,TGTGCCAGCAACCCTTGGGGGGGAGGCTCCTACGAGCAGTACTTC,CASNPWGGGSYEQYF
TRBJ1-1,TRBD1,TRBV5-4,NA,TGTGCCAGCAGCTTGGGTCTAGGGGGCAACACTGAAGCTTTCTTT,CASSLGLGGNTEAFF
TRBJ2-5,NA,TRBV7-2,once,TGTGCCAGCAGCTTAGAAGGGGTAGGGCGACTCCAAGAGACCCAGTACTTC,CASSLEGVGRLQETQYF
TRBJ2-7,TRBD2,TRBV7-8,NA,TGTGCCAGCAGCACCGGGACTAGCAGATACGAGCAGTACTTC,CASSTGTSRYEQYF
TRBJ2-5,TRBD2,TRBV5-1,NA,TGCGCCAGCAGCACCGGGACTAGCGGCGAGACCCAGTACTTC,CASSTGTSGETQYF
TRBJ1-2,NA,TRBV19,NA,TGTGCCAGTAGTAGGGGAGGCTATGGCTACACCTTC,CASSRGGYGYTF
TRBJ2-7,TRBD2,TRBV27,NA,TGTGCCAGCAGTGGCGGGAGGCCACCCTACGAGCAGTACTTC,CASSGGRPPYEQYF
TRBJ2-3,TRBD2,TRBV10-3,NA,TGTGCCATCAGTGAAGCACTAGCGGGAGACCCAGATACGCAGTATTTT,CAISEALAGDPDTQYF
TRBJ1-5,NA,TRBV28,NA,TGTGCCAGCAGTTCTGGACGGGGGAGCTATAGCAATCAGCCCCAGCATTTT,CASSSGRGSYSNQPQHF
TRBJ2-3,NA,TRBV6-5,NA,TGTGCCAGCCGAGGACAGATGGAAGATACGCAGTATTTT,CASRGQMEDTQYF
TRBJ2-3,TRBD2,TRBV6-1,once,TGTGCCAGCGGATCAGAACTAGCGCGGGCGCAGTATTTT,CASGSELARAQYF
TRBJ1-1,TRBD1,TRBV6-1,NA,TGTGCCAGCAGAGACAGGGGGCGAGGGACTGAAGCTTTCTTT,CASRDRGRGTEAFF
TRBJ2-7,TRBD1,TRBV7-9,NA,TGTGCCAGCAAGATCGACAGGGGCTACGAGCAGTACTTC,CASKIDRGYEQYF
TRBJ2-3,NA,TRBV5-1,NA,TGCGCCAGCAGCTTGGAGGCTAGCCGTACAGATACGCAGTATTTT,CASSLEASRTDTQYF
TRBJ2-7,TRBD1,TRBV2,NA,TGTGCCAGCAGTGGGGGACGAACAGGGGCCTTCACCTACGAGCAGTACTTC,CASSGGRTGAFTYEQYF
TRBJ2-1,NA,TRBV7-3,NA,TGTGCCAGCAGTCCCATCAGCGGCGGTGAGCAGTTCTTC,CASSPISGGEQFF
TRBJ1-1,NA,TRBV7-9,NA,TGTGCCAGCAGCTTAGTCACAGGGACCACTGAAGCTTTCTTT,CASSLVTGTTEAFF
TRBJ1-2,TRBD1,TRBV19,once,TGTGCCAGTAGCAATCCTGAGGGACAGGGAATGGGTGGCTACACCTTC,CASSNPEGQGMGGYTF
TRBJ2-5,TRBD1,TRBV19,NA,TGTGCCAGTACCGCGACAGGGGGACAAGAGACCCAGTACTTC,CASTATGGQETQYF
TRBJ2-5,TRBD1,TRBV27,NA,TGTGCCAGCAGACCGGGACAGGTGGAGACCCAGTACTTC,CASRPGQVETQYF
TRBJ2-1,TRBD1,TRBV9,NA,TGTGCCAGCAGCGCGCCACAGGGGGCAACCTCCTACAATGAGCAGTTCTTC,CASSAPQGATSYNEQFF
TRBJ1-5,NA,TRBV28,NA,TGTGCCAGCAGTTTAAGCGTGGAGGGGTGGTCACAGCATTTT,CASSLSVEGWSQHF
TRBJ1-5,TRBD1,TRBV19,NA,TGTGCCAGTAGTATGTTCGGGACAGGGGCTAATAGCAATCAGCCCCAGCATTTT,CASSMFGTGANSNQPQHF
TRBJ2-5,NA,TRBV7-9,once,TGTGCCAGCAGCCCCGGTTGGCTAGAAGGGAGAGAGACCCAGTACTTC,CASSPGWLEGRETQYF
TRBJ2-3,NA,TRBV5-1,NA,TGCGCCAGCAGCCCGCGATTTGGGACTCTCACAGATACGCAGTATTTT,CASSPRFGTLTDTQYF
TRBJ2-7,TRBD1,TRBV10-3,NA,TGTGCCATCAGTGGATGGGGACAGGGGTCAGGTAACGAGCAGTACTTC,CAISGWGQGSGNEQYF